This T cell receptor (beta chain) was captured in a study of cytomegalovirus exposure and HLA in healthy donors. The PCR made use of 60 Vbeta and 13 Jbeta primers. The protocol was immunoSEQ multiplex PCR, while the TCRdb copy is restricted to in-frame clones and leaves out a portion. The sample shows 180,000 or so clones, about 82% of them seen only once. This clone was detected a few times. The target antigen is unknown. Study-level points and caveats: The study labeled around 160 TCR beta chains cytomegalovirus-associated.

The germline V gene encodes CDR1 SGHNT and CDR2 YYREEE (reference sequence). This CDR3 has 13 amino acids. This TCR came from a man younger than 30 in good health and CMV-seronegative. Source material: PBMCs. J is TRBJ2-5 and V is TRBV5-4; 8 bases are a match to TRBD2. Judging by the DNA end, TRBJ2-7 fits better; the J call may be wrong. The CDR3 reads CASSASGYNEQYF. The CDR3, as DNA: TGTGCCAGCAGCGCTAGCGGGTACAACGAGCAGTACTTC.